This T cell receptor beta chain derives from a study of a mutant IDH1 vaccine in newly diagnosed glioma. The wider study: Vaccination of patients was performed eight times, in weeks 1, 3, 5, 7, 11, 15, 19 and 23. Patients were pretreated with radiotherapy, temozolomide, or both, mostly both. Study results and caveats: The authors found pseudoprogression apparently unrelated to changes in top peripheral T cell clonotypes. Among all patients, vaccine-induced immune responses occurred in around 94%.

TCRdb keeps only in-frame clones here, not all; method: immunoSEQ multiplex PCR. Among 25,000 to 35,000 clones listed, approximately 88% were seen once. Turning to this clone: As yet, its antigen is unknown.

Described time point: week 5, during vaccination. What each vaccine dose contained was 300 ug of mutant IDH1 20-mer peptide, accompanied by topical imiquimod. The sequence came from a young man with glioma. The sequenced sample was PBMCs, obtained from a glioma patient whose treatment included an IDH1 peptide vaccine.

The CDR3 spells CASSQGGTEDTQYF. The CDR3 bases are TGCGCCAGCAGCCAAGGGGGGACTGAAGATACGCAGTATTTT. The chain carries TRBV4-1 and TRBJ2-3, with TRBD2 as a possible D gene (6 bases). The V end lost 1 base, the J end lost 5 bases, and 10 bases lay between the germline ends. This CDR3 is 14 amino acids long. Per germline, CDR1 MGHRA and CDR2 YSYEKL.